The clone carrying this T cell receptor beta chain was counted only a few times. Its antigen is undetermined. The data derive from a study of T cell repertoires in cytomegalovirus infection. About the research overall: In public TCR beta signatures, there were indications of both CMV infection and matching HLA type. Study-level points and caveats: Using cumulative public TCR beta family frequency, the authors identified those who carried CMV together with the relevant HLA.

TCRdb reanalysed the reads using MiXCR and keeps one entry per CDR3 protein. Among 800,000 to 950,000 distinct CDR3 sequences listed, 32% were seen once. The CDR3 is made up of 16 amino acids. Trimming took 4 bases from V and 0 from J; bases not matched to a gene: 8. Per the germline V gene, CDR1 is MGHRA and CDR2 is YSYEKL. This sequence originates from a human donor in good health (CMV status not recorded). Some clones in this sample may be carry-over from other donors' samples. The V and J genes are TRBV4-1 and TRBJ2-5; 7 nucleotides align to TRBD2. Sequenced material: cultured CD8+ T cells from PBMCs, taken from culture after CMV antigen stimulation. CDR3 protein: CASSREAGTYQETQYF. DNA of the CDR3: TGCGCCAGCAGCCGAGAAGCGGGGACGTACCAAGAGACCCAGTACTTC.